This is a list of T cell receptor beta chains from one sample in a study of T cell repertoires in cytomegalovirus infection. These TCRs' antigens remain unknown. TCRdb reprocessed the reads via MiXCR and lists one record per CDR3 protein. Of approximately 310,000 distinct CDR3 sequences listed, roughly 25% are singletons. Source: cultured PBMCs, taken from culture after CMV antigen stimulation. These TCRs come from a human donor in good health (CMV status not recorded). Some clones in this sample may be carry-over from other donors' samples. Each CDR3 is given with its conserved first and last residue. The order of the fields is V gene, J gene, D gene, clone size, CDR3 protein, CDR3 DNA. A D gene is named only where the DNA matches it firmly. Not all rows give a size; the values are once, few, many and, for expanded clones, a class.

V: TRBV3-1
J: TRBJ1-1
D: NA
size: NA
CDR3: CASSQGIERNTEAFF
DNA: TGTGCCAGCAGCCAAGGTATCGAAAGGAACACTGAAGCTTTCTTT

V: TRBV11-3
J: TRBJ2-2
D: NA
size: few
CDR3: CASSLDGAGSTGELFF
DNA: TGTGCCAGCAGCTTAGACGGGGCGGGAAGCACCGGGGAGCTGTTTTTT

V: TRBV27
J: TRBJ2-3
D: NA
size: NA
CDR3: CASSLNPPYTDTQYF
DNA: TGTGCCAGCAGCCTTAACCCCCCATACACAGATACGCAGTATTTT

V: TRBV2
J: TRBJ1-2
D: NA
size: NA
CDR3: CASSEARAWGEIKNYGYTF
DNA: TGTGCCAGCAGTGAAGCCAGGGCCTGGGGTGAGATAAAGAACTATGGCTACACCTTC

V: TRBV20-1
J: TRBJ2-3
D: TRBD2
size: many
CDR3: CSATPPSGGYADTQYF
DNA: TGCAGTGCCACTCCCCCTAGCGGCGGATATGCAGATACGCAGTATTTT

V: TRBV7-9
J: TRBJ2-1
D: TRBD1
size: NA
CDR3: CASSSRTGGNLSEFF
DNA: TGTGCCAGCAGCTCACGGACAGGGGGCAATTTGTCGGAGTTCTTC

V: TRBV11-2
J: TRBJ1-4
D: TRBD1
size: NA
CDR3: CASSLRQGMREKLFF
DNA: TGTGCCAGCAGCCTCCGACAGGGAATGAGAGAAAAACTGTTTTTT

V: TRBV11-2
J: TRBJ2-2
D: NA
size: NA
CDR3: CASSHRDAGELFF
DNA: TGTGCCAGCAGCCACAGAGACGCCGGGGAGCTGTTTTTT

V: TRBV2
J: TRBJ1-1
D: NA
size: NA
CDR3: CASIGSQKAFF
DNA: TGTGCCAGCATAGGCAGTCAGAAAGCTTTCTTT

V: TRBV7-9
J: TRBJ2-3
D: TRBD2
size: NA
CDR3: CASSSPGLAGVSDTQYF
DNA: TGTGCCAGCAGCTCTCCGGGACTAGCGGGAGTTTCAGATACGCAGTATTTT

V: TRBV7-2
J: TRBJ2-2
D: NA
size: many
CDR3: CASSTTGRGELFF
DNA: TGTGCCAGCAGCACCACAGGGAGGGGGGAGCTGTTTTTT

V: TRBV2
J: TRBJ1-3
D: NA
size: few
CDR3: CASSDASASFGGNTIYF
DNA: TGTGCCAGCAGTGATGCGTCAGCATCCTTCGGTGGAAACACCATATATTTT

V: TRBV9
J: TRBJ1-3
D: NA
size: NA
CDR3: CASSTPTGTGNTIYF
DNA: TGTGCCAGCAGCACGCCGACGGGTACTGGAAACACCATATATTTT

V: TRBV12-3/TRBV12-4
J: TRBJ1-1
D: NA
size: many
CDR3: CASSFSGGTEAFF
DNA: TGTGCCAGCAGCTTTTCAGGCGGCACTGAAGCTTTCTTT

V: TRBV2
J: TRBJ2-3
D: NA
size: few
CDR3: CASSERESGYTDTQYF
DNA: TGTGCCAGCAGTGAAAGGGAATCGGGGTACACAGATACGCAGTATTTT

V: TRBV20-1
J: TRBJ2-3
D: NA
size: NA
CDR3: CSASPDLADTQYF
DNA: TGCAGTGCTAGCCCGGACCTGGCAGATACGCAGTATTTT

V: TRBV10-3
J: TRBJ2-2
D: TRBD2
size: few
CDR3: CAISETGTKNTGELFF
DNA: TGTGCCATCAGTGAGACCGGGACTAAGAACACCGGGGAGCTGTTTTTT

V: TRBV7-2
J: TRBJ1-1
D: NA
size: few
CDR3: CASSRQVQLNTEAFF
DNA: TGTGCCAGCAGCCGGCAAGTACAATTGAACACTGAAGCTTTCTTT

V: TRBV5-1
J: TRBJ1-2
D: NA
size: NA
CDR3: CASSSPQQDYGYTF
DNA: TGCGCCAGCAGCTCGCCCCAACAGGACTATGGCTACACCTTC

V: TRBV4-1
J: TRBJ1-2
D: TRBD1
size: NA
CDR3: CASSPGTGLNYGYTF
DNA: TGCGCCAGCAGCCCCGGGACAGGGCTTAACTATGGCTACACCTTC

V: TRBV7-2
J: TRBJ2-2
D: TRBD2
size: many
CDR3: CASSLRSGGSANTGELFF
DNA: TGTGCCAGCAGCTTAAGGTCGGGGGGGTCTGCGAACACCGGGGAGCTGTTTTTT

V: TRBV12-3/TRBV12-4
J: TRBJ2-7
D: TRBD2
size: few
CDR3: CASSLNSGSYEQYF
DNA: TGTGCCAGCAGTCTCAACAGCGGGAGCTACGAGCAGTACTTC

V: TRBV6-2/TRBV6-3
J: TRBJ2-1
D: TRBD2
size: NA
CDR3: CASSYFPGLAGERNEQFF
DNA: TGTGCCAGCAGTTACTTCCCAGGACTAGCGGGAGAACGGAATGAGCAGTTCTTC

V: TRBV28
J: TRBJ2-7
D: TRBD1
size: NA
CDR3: CASRGTGVYEQYF
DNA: TGTGCCAGCAGGGGGACAGGGGTTTACGAGCAGTACTTC

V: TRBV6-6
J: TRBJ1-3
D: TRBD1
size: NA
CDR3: CASSYSRQGADTIYF
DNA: TGTGCCAGCAGTTACTCCCGGCAGGGGGCGGACACCATATATTTT

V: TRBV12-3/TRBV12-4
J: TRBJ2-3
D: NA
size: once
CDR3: CANSLGGSLTDTQYF
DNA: TGTGCCAACAGCCTTGGTGGATCCCTCACAGATACGCAGTATTTT

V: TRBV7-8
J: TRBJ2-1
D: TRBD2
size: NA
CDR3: CASQSYISGRAYNEQFF
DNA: TGTGCCAGCCAGTCCTATATTAGCGGGAGGGCATACAATGAGCAGTTCTTC

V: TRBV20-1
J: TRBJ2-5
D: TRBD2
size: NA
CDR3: CSAPSGRAQETQYF
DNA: TGCAGTGCTCCTAGCGGGAGGGCCCAAGAGACCCAGTACTTC

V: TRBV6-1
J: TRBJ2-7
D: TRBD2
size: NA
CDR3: CASSLLAGEHSYEQYF
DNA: TGTGCCAGCAGTCTCTTAGCGGGAGAACACTCCTACGAGCAGTACTTC

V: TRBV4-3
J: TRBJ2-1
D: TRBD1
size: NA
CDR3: CASSQFLFGTGGNEQFF
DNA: TGCGCCAGCAGCCAGTTTCTTTTCGGGACAGGGGGCAATGAGCAGTTCTTC

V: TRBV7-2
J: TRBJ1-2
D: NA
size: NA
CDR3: CASSLQGGSYTF
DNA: TGTGCCAGCAGCTTACAGGGAGGAAGCTACACCTTC